These T cell receptor beta chains were read from a single sample in a study of OX40 agonist ivuxolimab in advanced cancers. Some clones are missing from TCRdb's copy, which holds only in-frame ones; the method was immunoSEQ multiplex PCR. The profile shows approximately 130,000 clones, 90% of them singletons. This specimen consisted of CD4+ or CD8+ T cells sorted from blood, obtained in a trial of the OX40 agonist ivuxolimab. The origin of the receptors is an adult with an advanced solid tumor such as melanoma, head and neck, liver or kidney cancer. CDR3s include the opening cysteine and the closing phenylalanine or tryptophan.

j_call	v_call	cdr3_aa
TRBJ1-5	TRBV6-1	CASSVSGAGNQPQHF
TRBJ1-5	TRBV19	CASSIYSGGSSNQPQHF
TRBJ1-2	TRBV9	CASSPLGAGGVYGYTF
TRBJ1-1	TRBV7-2	CASSGQGVFTEAFF
TRBJ2-7	TRBV27	CASSLFTGGGTYEQYF
TRBJ2-3	TRBV5-3	CALGTGGAEDTQYF
TRBJ1-2	TRBV19	CASSISGREHGYTF
TRBJ1-5	TRBV4-2	CASSHDTSNQPQHF
TRBJ2-1	TRBV30	CAWSLYLAGGPTEQFF
TRBJ2-6	TRBV7-2	CASGPGANVLTF
TRBJ2-3	TRBV5-6	CASSSGLGTDTQYF
TRBJ2-2	TRBV14	CASSQNGPGELFF
TRBJ1-5	TRBV5-1	CASSLGGGAGQPQHF
TRBJ1-2	TRBV28	CASRTVNYGYTF
TRBJ2-7	TRBV28	CASSLVSGSYEQYF
TRBJ1-4	TRBV5-1	CASSLGASNPANEKLFF
TRBJ1-1	TRBV7-9	CASSYRGDTEAFF
TRBJ2-1	TRBV18	CASSPMGQGYNEQFF
TRBJ1-1	TRBV5-4	CASSLDRGGTEAFF
-	TRBV9	CASSVGMGQGAYEQYF
TRBJ1-1	TRBV27	CASSWDILNTEAFF
TRBJ2-7	TRBV10-2	CASSESQSGGPGEQYF
TRBJ2-1	TRBV20-1	CSASRGHEQFF
TRBJ1-2	TRBV6-1	CASSEANYGYTF
TRBJ2-7	TRBV7-2	CASSYEREYEQYF
TRBJ1-1	TRBV6-1	CATGTGGENTEAFF
TRBJ2-7	TRBV2	CASSELREYYEQYF
TRBJ2-1	TRBV7-9	CASSLGAGGLADEQFF
-	TRBV20-1	CSALNYEQYF
TRBJ1-1	TRBV28	CASKAPDVNTEAFF
TRBJ2-1	TRBV9	CASSEVDRPSYNEQFF
TRBJ1-5	TRBV7-9	CASSIAGGNQPQHF
TRBJ1-4	TRBV5-1	CASGRGLDEKLFF
TRBJ2-5	TRBV13	CASSRDRSLGSQYF
TRBJ2-5	TRBV28	CASSPPGQGQTQYF
TRBJ1-2	TRBV6-1	CASRLGALDNYGYTF
TRBJ2-7	TRBV19	CASSMTQGHEQYF
TRBJ1-2	TRBV6-6	CASTGQPSSGGYTF
TRBJ1-5	TRBV5-8	CASSLGQVASQPQHF
TRBJ2-1	TRBV1	CTSSQMQGAGTSGRGDWGNEQFF
TRBJ1-6	TRBV27	CASRTSGTASLHF
TRBJ2-1	TRBV7-3	CASTPNGGRVHNEQFF
TRBJ2-1	TRBV11-2	CASSLEWDSYNEQFF